Shown below are 13 T cell receptor beta chains from a single sample sequenced in a study of regulatory T cells in long-lasting Graves disease. Time point described: newly diagnosed GD, antithyroid drugs for less than 3 months. RNA isolated from PBMCs was used to make the TCR library. With iRepertoire HTBI primers and Arm-PCR of CDR3 regions, TCR beta libraries were built. MiXCR, applied by TCRdb to the multiplex PCR reads, yields one record per CDR3 protein. The sample has approximately 270,000 distinct CDR3 sequences, 15% to 20% seen once. These data were likewise used in another study, on T cells in Graves' hyperthyroidism and ophthalmopathy.

Sequenced material: peripheral blood mononuclear cells (PBMCs), taken at new diagnosis, from a patient treated with antithyroid drugs. All receptors come from a woman aged 30 to 39 with Graves disease.

J is TRBJ2-1 and V is TRBV7-2; 14 bases are a match to TRBD2. The CDR3 sequence is 17 residues long. Germline assignment: CDR1 SGHTA and CDR2 FQGNSA. V gave up 5 bases and J gave up 2 bases; unmatched junction bases: 5. CDR3 amino acids: CASSKRLAGGPYNEQFF. The CDR3 nucleotides are TGTGCCAGCAGCAAAAGACTAGCGGGGGGGCCCTACAATGAGCAGTTCTTC.

This clonotype was recorded many times. This chain links TRBV19 with TRBJ2-7, with D unclear. The CDR3 is made up of 13 amino acids. CDR1 is LNHDA and CDR2 is SQIVND in the germline V gene (reference sequence). V was clipped by 0 bases and J by 3 bases, with 6 bases between them. The CDR3: CASSIDAVYEQYF. The CDR3 coding sequence is TGTGCCAGTAGTATAGATGCGGTCTACGAGCAGTACTTC.

The chain carries TRBV2 and TRBJ2-3; the D gene is possibly TRBD2 (6 bases). Germline V gene lookup returns CDR1 SNHLY and CDR2 FYNNEI. Trimming took 6 bases from V and 2 from J, leaving 12 bases between them. The CDR3 is made up of 14 amino acids. The CDR3 sequence: CASSLSGDTDTQYF. The CDR3 DNA reads as TGTGCCAGCAGCTTGTCGGGGGACACAGATACGCAGTATTTT.

This clonotype was counted at least ten times. CDR3 nucleotide sequence: TGTGCCAGCAGGATCTGGGGGGATAGTGATTCACCCCTCCACTTT. It codes for CASRIWGDSDSPLHF. The J gene is TRBJ1-6, the V gene TRBV6-1; weak D call: TRBD1 (5 bases). This CDR3 spans 15 amino acids. The V end lost 6 bases, the J end lost 8 bases, and 17 bases lay between the germline ends. Germline CDR1 is MNHNS and CDR2 is SASEGT.

The rearrangement joins TRBV7-9 to TRBJ1-1, with D maybe TRBD1 (5 bases). Germline V gives CDR1 SEHNR, CDR2 FQNEAQ (reference sequence). CDR3 size: 15 residues. V was clipped by 1 base and J by 1 base, with 10 bases between them. CDR3 protein: CASSLVPQGNTEAFF. Written as DNA, the CDR3 is TGTGCCAGCAGCTTAGTCCCCCAGGGGAACACTGAAGCTTTCTTT.

This clonotype was detected ten times or more. The chain links TRBV7-2 to TRBJ1-1; the D gene is possibly TRBD1 (5 bases). Germline V gene data show CDR1 as SGHTA and CDR2 as FQGNSA. The CDR3 is made up of 15 amino acids. The V end lost 3 bases, the J end lost 4 bases, and 15 bases lay between the germline ends. This CDR3 is CASSFGAYTSTEAFF. The CDR3 DNA reads as TGTGCCAGCAGCTTTGGGGCCTACACCAGCACTGAAGCTTTCTTT.

Many counts were recorded for this clonotype. The J gene is TRBJ2-5, the V gene TRBV6-1; 7 bases align to TRBD2. CDR1 and CDR2 from the germline V gene are MNHNS and SASEGT. Losses at the gene ends were 0 bases for V and 4 bases for J; bases not matched to a gene: 5. The CDR3 consists of 15 residues. The CDR3 nucleotides read TGTGCCAGCAGTGAAGCGTGGGGACTACGAGAGACCCAGTACTTC. Its protein is CASSEAWGLRETQYF.

In this sample, this clonotype turned up a few times. The genes are TRBV19 and TRBJ2-4; TRBD1 might be the D (5 bases). CDR3 length: 13 amino acids. Germline V gene sequence: CDR1 LNHDA, CDR2 SQIVND (reference sequence). The germline V and J ends were trimmed by 8 bases and 3 bases, with 11 bases remaining between them. The CDR3 reads CASGDDSKNIQYF. In DNA, the CDR3 is TGTGCCAGTGGTGACGACAGCAAAAACATTCAGTACTTC.

This sequence joins TRBV4-1 and TRBJ2-7; 7 bases align to TRBD1. This CDR3 spans 14 amino acids. Trimming removed 1 base from V and 2 bases from J; junction bases left unmatched: 2. Germline CDR1 and CDR2: MGHRA and YSYEKL. CDR3 in DNA: TGCGCCAGCAGCCAAGGGACAGGACCCTACGAGCAGTACTTC. Protein product: CASSQGTGPYEQYF.

This clonotype was seen repeatedly, ten times or more. The gene calls are TRBV20-1 and TRBJ2-3; D might be TRBD1 (5 bases). CDR3 length: 14 amino acids. The V gene lost 2 bases and the J gene lost 1 base, with 10 bases spanning the gap. Germline CDR1 is DFQATT and CDR2 is SNEGSKA (reference sequence). CDR3 bases: TGCAGTGCTAGATGGTCCAGGGGCACAGATACGCAGTATTTT. This sequence encodes CSARWSRGTDTQYF.

This clonotype was detected many times. The CDR3 protein is CASSLVGGNEAFF. The CDR3 nucleotides are TGTGCCAGCAGCTTAGTAGGAGGGAATGAAGCTTTCTTT. The chain joins TRBV7-2 to TRBJ1-1; D ambiguous. V lost 1 base to trimming and J lost 7 bases, with 10 bases between them. The germline CDR1 and CDR2 sequences are SGHTA and FQGNSA. This CDR3 is 13 amino acids long.

This clonotype appeared a few times. This may stem from a read error, because a much larger clone lies one nucleotide away. The chain uses TRBV29-1 and TRBJ1-1; D unclear. Germline V lookup: CDR1 SQVTM, CDR2 ANQGSEA. The CDR3 totals 12 residues. As DNA, the CDR3 is TGCAGTGCCGGGTTTTTGAACACTGAAGCTCTCTTT. Its protein product is CSAGFLNTEALF.

The chain employs TRBV6-2 or TRBV6-3 and TRBJ2-3, with a possible D match to TRBD1 (5 bases). The end of the DNA aligns better with TRBJ2-5, so the J call may be wrong. Germline CDR1 MNHEY, CDR2 SVGEGT. The CDR3 sequence is 16 residues long. The CDR3, as DNA: TGTGCCAGCAGTTACTCGGGGCAGAACTCCCGAGAGACCCAGTACTTC. The encoded protein is CASSYSGQNSRETQYF.